These 19 T cell receptor beta chains came from one sample sequenced in a study of T cells in Graves' hyperthyroidism and ophthalmopathy. Amplification of TCR beta CDR3 regions used RNA as the template. The TCR CDR3 was amplified in a first-round RT-PCR using the HTBI primer set. MiXCR, run by TCRdb on the multiplex PCR reads, gives a single entry per CDR3 protein. The data contain about 640,000 distinct CDR3 sequences, less than 25% of them seen just once; the ten biggest clones take up approximately 30%. The sequenced sample was blood. The source is a man in his thirties or forties with Graves' ophthalmopathy.

The V and J genes are TRBV5-4 and TRBJ2-1; D remains ambiguous. The CDR3 is 14 amino acids. Between the trimmed V and J ends, which lost 3 bases and 7 bases, there was a span of 14 bases. Germline V gene data show CDR1 as SGHNT and CDR2 as YYREEE (reference sequence). The CDR3 loop is CASSSTLLGNEQFF. The CDR3 DNA reads TGTGCCAGCAGCTCTACTCTGTTGGGGAATGAGCAGTTCTTC.

The chain links TRBV27 to TRBJ2-4; no reliable D call. The CDR3 is 14 amino acids. In germline, CDR1 is MNHEY, CDR2 SMNVEV (reference sequence). Trimming removed 6 bases from V and 1 base from J, with 10 bases in between. The CDR3 coding sequence is TGTGCCAGCAGATCTTCTGGGGCCAAAAACATTCAGTACTTC. Translating it yields CASRSSGAKNIQYF.

This clonotype appeared a few times. V and J are TRBV2 and TRBJ2-5; D is perhaps TRBD1 (6 bases). The CDR3 length is 12 residues. The V gene lost 7 bases and the J gene lost 4 bases, with 10 bases spanning the gap. Germline CDR1 SNHLY, CDR2 FYNNEI. The CDR3 nucleotides are TGTGCCAGCAAACAGGGAGCAGAGACCCAGTACTTC. This sequence encodes CASKQGAETQYF.

This clonotype came up a few times. The chain couples TRBV29-1 to TRBJ2-1; D may be TRBD2 (6 bases). This CDR3 has 13 amino acids. The germline gives CDR1 SQVTM, CDR2 ANQGSEA. V lost 7 bases to trimming and J lost 7 bases, with 17 bases between them. The CDR3 is CSARGSPRNEQFF. CDR3 coding DNA: TGCAGCGCGCGGGGCAGTCCCAGAAATGAGCAGTTCTTC.

This clonotype was detected many times. This chain uses TRBV10-3 with TRBJ2-5; the D gene is possibly TRBD1 (6 bases). V lost 4 bases and J 5 bases, leaving 14 bases between the germline ends. This CDR3 is 14 amino acids long. Germline CDR1 is ENHRY and CDR2 is SYGVKD. The CDR3, as DNA: TGTGCCATCAGTGTTGGGGGCGCAGGGGAGACCCAGTACTTC. Its translation: CAISVGGAGETQYF.

Of note for this clonotype: A much larger clone differs from this one at a single base, so this may be a read error. The chain links TRBV12-3 or TRBV12-4 to TRBJ2-5, with 12 bases that match TRBD2. V gave up 9 bases and J gave up 5 bases; unmatched junction bases: 10. CDR3 size: 15 residues. CDR3 loop: CARSTLAGGRETQYF. Written as DNA, the CDR3 is TGTGCCAGAAGCACCCTAGCGGGAGGGAGGGAGACCCAGTACTTC.

This clonotype was found a few times. The CDR3 here is CASSFGRALGELFF. The CDR3 nucleotides are TGTGCCAGCAGTTTTGGCAGGGCGCTAGGGGAGCTGTTTTTT. V is TRBV27 and J is TRBJ2-2, with D maybe TRBD1 (5 bases). The CDR3 sequence is 14 residues long. With 3 bases removed from V and 8 bases from J, the gap between germline ends came to 13 bases. Germline-derived CDR1 and CDR2 are MNHEY and SMNVEV (reference sequence).

The chain uses TRBV19 and TRBJ2-3; 9 bases are shared with TRBD1. There are 16 residues in the CDR3. With 5 bases clipped from V and 4 bases from J, the junction kept 10 bases outside the gene matches. The germline gives CDR1 LNHDA, CDR2 SQIVND (reference sequence). The CDR3 DNA sequence: TGTGCCAGTAGTCCCTGGACAGGGGCGGTGGCAGATACGCAGTATTTT. Translating it yields CASSPWTGAVADTQYF.

This clonotype was seen a few times. DNA for the CDR3: TGCAGCGCTGAGGGGTTAGCGCAAGAGACCCAGTACTTC. It specifies CSAEGLAQETQYF. The rearrangement uses TRBV29-1 and TRBJ2-5; either TRBD1 or TRBD2 may supply D (5 bases each). CDR3 length: 13 residues. Looked up from germline, CDR1 is SQVTM and CDR2 is ANQGSEA. Trimming cost V 7 bases and J 2 bases, with 14 bases left between them.

This clonotype occurred a few times. The chain is built from TRBV5-4 and TRBJ2-1; a weak D match, TRBD1 (6 bases). V was clipped by 3 bases and J by 4 bases, with 11 bases between them. This CDR3 contains 14 residues. The germline V gene encodes CDR1 SGHNT and CDR2 YYREEE (reference sequence). CDR3 protein: CASSSDSRYNEQFF. The CDR3 bases are TGTGCCAGCAGCTCGGACAGCCGATACAATGAGCAGTTCTTC.

This clonotype was counted ten times or more. This chain joins TRBV30 and TRBJ2-7; 10 bases match TRBD2. Germline CDR1 and CDR2: GTSNPN and SVGIG (reference sequence). With V trimmed by 4 bases and J by 2 bases, 8 bases remained unmatched. This CDR3 region has 15 residues. The CDR3 DNA follows: TGTGCCTGGACGGGGGGACTAGCGTCAACCTACGAGCAGTACTTC. It codes for CAWTGGLASTYEQYF.

This clonotype has a count of ten or more. The chain combines TRBV30 with TRBJ1-1, with D unclear. Germline V gene sequence: CDR1 GTSNPN, CDR2 SVGIG (reference sequence). The V end lost 2 bases, the J end lost 4 bases, and 14 bases lay between the germline ends. The CDR3 extends over 14 amino acids. The CDR3 loop reads CAWSPTVFVTEAFF. The CDR3 DNA reads as TGTGCCTGGAGTCCCACAGTGTTCGTCACTGAAGCTTTCTTT.

This clonotype was found many times. Here the CDR3 DNA reads TGTGCCAGCAGCATAGGGGGCTACCGTGGCTACACCTTC. Protein: CASSIGGYRGYTF. The chain carries TRBV28 and TRBJ1-2, with 7 bases fitting TRBD1. Germline CDR1 is MDHEN and CDR2 is SYDVKM. The CDR3 has 13 residues. The V and J ends lost 6 bases and 7 bases, in that order; junction bases with no gene match: 8.

In this sample, this clonotype turned up many times. The chain has TRBV10-3 and TRBJ2-7; TRBD1 might be the D (5 bases). CDR1 is ENHRY, CDR2 SYGVKD, per germline. This CDR3 is built from 14 residues. V lost 0 bases and J lost 6, with 12 bases in between. In DNA, the CDR3 is TGTGCCATCAGTGAGTCGTTGGTTAGGGGCGAGCAGTACTTC. It codes for CAISESLVRGEQYF.

The J gene is TRBJ2-2, the V gene TRBV27; D is undetermined. CDR3 length: 15 residues. Trimming left V 2 bases short and J 1 base short, with 8 bases between. Germline CDR1 reads MNHEY; CDR2 reads SMNVEV (reference sequence). CDR3 coding DNA: TGTGCCAGCAGTTTACACTACGGGAACACCGGGGAGCTGTTTTTT. This codes for CASSLHYGNTGELFF.

This clonotype was counted between two and nine times. The chain joins TRBV10-2 to TRBJ2-5; 10 nucleotides align to TRBD2. The CDR3 is made up of 14 amino acids. Germline V gene lookup returns CDR1 WSHSY and CDR2 SAAADI. J gave up 2 bases and V 11 bases, and 8 bases lay outside the gene matches. CDR3 in amino acids: CAGYRTSGQETQYF. In nucleotides, the CDR3 is TGCGCCGGATACCGGACTAGCGGACAAGAGACCCAGTACTTC.

This clonotype has just a few counts. The V gene is TRBV28, the J gene TRBJ1-5; D not resolved. Trimming pared 7 bases from V and 6 bases from J, leaving 16 bases between. Germline V gene lookup returns CDR1 MDHEN and CDR2 SYDVKM. The CDR3 is 14 amino acids. The CDR3 region has the DNA TGTGCCAGCACCCTAAGGGCGGGAATTCAGCCCCAGCATTTT. Translation gives CASTLRAGIQPQHF.

The rearrangement joins TRBV20-1 to TRBJ1-5, with D uncertain. This CDR3 region has 15 residues. Germline assignment: CDR1 DFQATT and CDR2 SNEGSKA (reference sequence). The ends were cut back, 3 bases at V and 0 bases at J, with 12 bases in the middle. The CDR3 DNA is TGCAGTGCTAGTCCCTCAGCTTATAGCAATCAGCCCCAGCATTTT. It is translated as CSASPSAYSNQPQHF.

This clonotype was seen repeatedly, ten times or more. The V and J genes are TRBV20-1 and TRBJ2-1; D might be TRBD1 (8 bases). This CDR3 has 15 residues. Germline CDR1 reads DFQATT; CDR2 reads SNEGSKA (reference sequence). The germline V and J ends were trimmed by 5 bases and 7 bases, with 21 bases remaining between them. The CDR3 bases are TGCAGTGCTCCAACCTTCGGACAGGGAGGGAATGAGCAGTTCTTC. Its protein product is CSAPTFGQGGNEQFF.